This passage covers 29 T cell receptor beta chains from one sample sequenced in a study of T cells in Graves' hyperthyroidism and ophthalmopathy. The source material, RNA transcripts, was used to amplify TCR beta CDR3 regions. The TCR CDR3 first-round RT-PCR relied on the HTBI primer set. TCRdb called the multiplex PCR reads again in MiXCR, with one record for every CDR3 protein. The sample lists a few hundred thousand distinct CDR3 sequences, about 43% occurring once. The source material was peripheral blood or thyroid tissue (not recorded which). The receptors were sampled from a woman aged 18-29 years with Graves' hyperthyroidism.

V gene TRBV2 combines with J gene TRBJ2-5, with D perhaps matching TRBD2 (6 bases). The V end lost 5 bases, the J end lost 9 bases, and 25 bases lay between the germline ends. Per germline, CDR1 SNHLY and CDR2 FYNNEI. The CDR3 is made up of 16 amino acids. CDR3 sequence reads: CASSTQMGGGSVPQYF. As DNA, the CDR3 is TGTGCCAGCAGTACCCAAATGGGAGGAGGCTCGGTGCCCCAGTACTTC.

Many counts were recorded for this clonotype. This CDR3 reads CASSEAPDAEAFF. CDR3 sequence (DNA): TGTGCCAGCAGTGAAGCGCCGGATGCTGAAGCTTTCTTT. The chain joins TRBV6-1 to TRBJ1-1; D is undetermined. The CDR3 sequence is 13 residues long. V was cut by 0 bases and J by 6 bases, with 8 bases left in between. Germline V gene data show CDR1 as MNHNS and CDR2 as SASEGT.

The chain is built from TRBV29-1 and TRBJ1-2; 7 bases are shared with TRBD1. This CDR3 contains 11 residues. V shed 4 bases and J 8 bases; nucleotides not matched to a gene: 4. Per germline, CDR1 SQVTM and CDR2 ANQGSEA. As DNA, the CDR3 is TGCAGCGTTGTGACGGGACAGGGCTACACCTTC. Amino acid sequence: CSVVTGQGYTF.

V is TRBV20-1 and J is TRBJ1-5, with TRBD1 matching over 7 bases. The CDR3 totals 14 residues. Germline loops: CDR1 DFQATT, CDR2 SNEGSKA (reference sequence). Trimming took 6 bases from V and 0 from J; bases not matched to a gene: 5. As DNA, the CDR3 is TGCAGTGCCTCGGGACAGCTTAGCAATCAGCCCCAGCATTTT. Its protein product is CSASGQLSNQPQHF.

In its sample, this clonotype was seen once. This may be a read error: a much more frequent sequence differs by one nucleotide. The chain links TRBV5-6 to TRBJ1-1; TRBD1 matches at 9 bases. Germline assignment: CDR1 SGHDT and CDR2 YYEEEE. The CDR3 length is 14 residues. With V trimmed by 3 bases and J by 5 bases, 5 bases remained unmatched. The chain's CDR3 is CASSWDRVETEAFF. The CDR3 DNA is TGTGCCAGCAGCTGGGACAGGGTGGAAACTGAAGCTTTCTTT.

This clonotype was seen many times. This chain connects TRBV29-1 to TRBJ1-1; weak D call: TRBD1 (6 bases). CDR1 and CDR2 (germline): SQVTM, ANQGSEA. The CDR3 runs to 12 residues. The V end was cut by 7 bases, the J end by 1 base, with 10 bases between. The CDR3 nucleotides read TGCAGCGCCTTGACAGGGAACACTGAAGCTTTCTTT. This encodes CSALTGNTEAFF.

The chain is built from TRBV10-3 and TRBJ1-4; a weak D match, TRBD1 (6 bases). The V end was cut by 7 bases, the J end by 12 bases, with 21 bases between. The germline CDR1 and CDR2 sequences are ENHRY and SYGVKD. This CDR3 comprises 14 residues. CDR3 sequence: CAIKGGKTNEELFF. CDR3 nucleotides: TGTGCCATCAAGGGGGGGAAGACTAACGAAGAACTGTTTTTT.

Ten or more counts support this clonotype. The CDR3 nucleotides read TGTGCCAGCAGCATGGGGGGGGTGGATTACGAGCAGTACTTC. It is translated as CASSMGGVDYEQYF. J is TRBJ2-7 and V is TRBV9, with 7 bases fitting TRBD2. Looked up from germline, CDR1 is SGDLS and CDR2 is YYNGEE. Germline trimming cut 4 bases from V and 4 bases from J; bases unmatched to any gene: 8. CDR3 length: 14 residues.

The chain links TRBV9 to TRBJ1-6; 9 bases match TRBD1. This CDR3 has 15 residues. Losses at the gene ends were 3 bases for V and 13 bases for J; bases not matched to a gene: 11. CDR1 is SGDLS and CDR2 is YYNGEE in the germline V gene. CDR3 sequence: CASSADRGNLSPLHF. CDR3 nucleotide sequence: TGTGCCAGCAGCGCCGACAGGGGGAACCTTTCCCCCCTCCACTTT.

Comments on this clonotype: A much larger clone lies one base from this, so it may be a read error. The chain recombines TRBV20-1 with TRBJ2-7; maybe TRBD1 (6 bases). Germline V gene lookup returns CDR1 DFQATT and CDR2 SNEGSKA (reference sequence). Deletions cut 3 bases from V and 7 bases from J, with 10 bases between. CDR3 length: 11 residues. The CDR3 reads CSARGDNEQYF. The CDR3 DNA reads TGCAGTGCTAGGGGGGACAATGAGCAGTACTTC.

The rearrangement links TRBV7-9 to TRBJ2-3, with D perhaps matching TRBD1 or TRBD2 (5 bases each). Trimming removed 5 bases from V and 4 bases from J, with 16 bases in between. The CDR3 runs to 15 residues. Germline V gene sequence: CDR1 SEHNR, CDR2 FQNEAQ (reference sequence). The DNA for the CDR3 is TGTGCCAGCAGCCCCCTGGGGACCCGCTCAGATACGCAGTATTTT. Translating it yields CASSPLGTRSDTQYF.

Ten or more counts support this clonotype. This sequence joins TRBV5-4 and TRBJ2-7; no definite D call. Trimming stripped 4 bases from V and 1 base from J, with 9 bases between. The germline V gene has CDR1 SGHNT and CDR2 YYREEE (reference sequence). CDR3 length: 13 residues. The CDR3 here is CASSGVGSYEQYF. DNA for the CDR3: TGTGCCAGCAGCGGTGTGGGGTCCTACGAGCAGTACTTC.

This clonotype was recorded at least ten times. The CDR3, as DNA: TGCGCCAGCAGCCAAGAGACAGGGGGCGGTGAGACCCAGTACTTC. This sequence encodes CASSQETGGGETQYF. The V call is TRBV4-1, the J call TRBJ2-5; 10 bases are shared with TRBD1. Germline lookup yields CDR1 MGHRA and CDR2 YSYEKL. This CDR3 contains 15 residues. V shed 0 bases, J shed 5 bases, and the junction held 3 bases outside the gene matches.

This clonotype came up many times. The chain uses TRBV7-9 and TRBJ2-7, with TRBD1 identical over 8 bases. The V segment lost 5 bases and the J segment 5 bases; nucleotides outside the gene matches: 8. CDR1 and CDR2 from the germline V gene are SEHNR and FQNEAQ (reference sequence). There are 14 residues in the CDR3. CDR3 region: CASSQWTGPDEQYF. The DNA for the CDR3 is TGTGCCAGCAGCCAGTGGACAGGGCCAGACGAGCAGTACTTC. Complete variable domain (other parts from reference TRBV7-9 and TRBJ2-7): DTGVSQNPRHKITKRGQNVTFRCDPISEHNRLYWYRQTLGQGPEFLTYFQNEAQLEKSRLLSDRFSAERPKGSFSTLEIQRTEQGDSAMYLCASSQWTGPDEQYFGPGTRLTVT.

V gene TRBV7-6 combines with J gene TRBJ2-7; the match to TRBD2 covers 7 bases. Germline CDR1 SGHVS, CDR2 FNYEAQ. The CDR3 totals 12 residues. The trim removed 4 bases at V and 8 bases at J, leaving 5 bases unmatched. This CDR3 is CASSSGREKQYF. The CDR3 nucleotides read TGTGCCAGCAGCTCTGGGAGGGAGAAGCAGTACTTC.

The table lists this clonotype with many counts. DNA for the CDR3: TGTGCCAGCAGCTCGATCACTGAAGCTTTCTTT. Its protein product is CASSSITEAFF. V is TRBV27 and J is TRBJ1-1; D is unclear. V lost 6 bases to trimming and J lost 4 bases, with 6 bases between them. The germline V gene encodes CDR1 MNHEY and CDR2 SMNVEV (reference sequence). The CDR3 runs 11 residues.

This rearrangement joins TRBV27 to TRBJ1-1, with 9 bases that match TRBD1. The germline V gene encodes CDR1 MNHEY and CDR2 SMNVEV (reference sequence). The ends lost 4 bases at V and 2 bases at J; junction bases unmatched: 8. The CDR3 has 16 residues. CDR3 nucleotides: TGTGCCAGCAGTTCTTTCGGGACAGGGAAAAACACTGAAGCTTTCTTT. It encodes CASSSFGTGKNTEAFF.

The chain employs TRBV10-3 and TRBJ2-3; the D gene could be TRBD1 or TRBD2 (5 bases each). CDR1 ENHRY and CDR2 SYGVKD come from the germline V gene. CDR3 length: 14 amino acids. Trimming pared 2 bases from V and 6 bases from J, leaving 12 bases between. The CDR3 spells CAISEGGAEDTQYF. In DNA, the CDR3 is TGTGCCATCAGTGAGGGGGGAGCGGAGGATACGCAGTATTTT.

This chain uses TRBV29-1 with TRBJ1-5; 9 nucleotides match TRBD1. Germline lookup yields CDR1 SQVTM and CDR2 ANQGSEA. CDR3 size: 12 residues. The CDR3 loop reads CRRGQGNQPQHF. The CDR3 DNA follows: TGCAGACGAGGACAGGGGAATCAGCCCCAGCATTTT.

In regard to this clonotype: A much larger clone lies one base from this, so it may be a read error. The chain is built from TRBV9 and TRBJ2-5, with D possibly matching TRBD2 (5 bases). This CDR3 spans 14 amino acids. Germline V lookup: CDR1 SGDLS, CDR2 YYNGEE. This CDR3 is CASSVVGGGEAQYF. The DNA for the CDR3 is TGTGCCAGCAGCGTAGTTGGCGGAGGAGAGGCCCAGTACTTC.

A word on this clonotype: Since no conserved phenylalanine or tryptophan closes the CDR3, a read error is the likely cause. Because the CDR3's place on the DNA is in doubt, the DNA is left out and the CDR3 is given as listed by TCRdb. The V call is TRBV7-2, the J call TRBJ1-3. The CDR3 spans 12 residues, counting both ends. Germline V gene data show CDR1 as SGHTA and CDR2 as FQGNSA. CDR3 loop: CASSQTTAGFIP.

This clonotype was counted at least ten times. DNA of the CDR3: TGTGCCACCAGTCAAACAGGGGTTAATGAAAAACTGTTTTTT. It codes for CATSQTGVNEKLFF. This chain uses TRBV15 with TRBJ1-4; 7 bases match TRBD1. This CDR3 contains 14 residues. Trimming at V came to 6 bases and at J to 4 bases, leaving 5 bases not matched to a gene. From germline, CDR1 is LNHNV and CDR2 YYDKDF (reference sequence).

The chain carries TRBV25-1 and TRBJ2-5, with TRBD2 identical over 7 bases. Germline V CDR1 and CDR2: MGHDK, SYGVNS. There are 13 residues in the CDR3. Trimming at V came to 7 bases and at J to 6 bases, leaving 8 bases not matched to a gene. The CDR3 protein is CASTLAVMKTQYF. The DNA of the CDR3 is TGTGCCAGCACCCTAGCGGTCATGAAGACCCAGTACTTC.

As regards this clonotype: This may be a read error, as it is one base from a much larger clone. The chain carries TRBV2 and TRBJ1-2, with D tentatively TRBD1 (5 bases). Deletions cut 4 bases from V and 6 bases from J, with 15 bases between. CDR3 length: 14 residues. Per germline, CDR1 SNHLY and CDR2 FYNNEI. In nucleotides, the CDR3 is TGTGCCAGCAGTGTGCAGGGATCTCCCGATGGCTACACCTTC. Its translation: CASSVQGSPDGYTF. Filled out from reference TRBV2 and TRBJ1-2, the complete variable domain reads EPEVTQTPSHQVTQMGQEVILRCVPISNHLYFYWYRQILGQKVEFLVSFYNNEISEKSEIFDDQFSVERPDGSNFTLKIRSTKLEDSAMYFCASSVQGSPDGYTFGSGTRLTVV.

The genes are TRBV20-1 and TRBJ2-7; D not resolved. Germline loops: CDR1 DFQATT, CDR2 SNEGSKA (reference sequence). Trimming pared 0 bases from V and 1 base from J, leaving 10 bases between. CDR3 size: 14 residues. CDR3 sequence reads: CSARERIPSYEQYF. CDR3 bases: TGCAGTGCTAGAGAACGGATTCCATCCTACGAGCAGTACTTC.

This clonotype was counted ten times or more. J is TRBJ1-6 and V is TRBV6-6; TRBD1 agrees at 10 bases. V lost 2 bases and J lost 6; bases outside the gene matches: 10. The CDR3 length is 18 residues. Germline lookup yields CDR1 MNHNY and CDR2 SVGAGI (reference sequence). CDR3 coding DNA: TGTGCCAGCAGTTACAACTTGCCGGGACAGGGGTCTAATTCACCCCTCCACTTT. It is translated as CASSYNLPGQGSNSPLHF.

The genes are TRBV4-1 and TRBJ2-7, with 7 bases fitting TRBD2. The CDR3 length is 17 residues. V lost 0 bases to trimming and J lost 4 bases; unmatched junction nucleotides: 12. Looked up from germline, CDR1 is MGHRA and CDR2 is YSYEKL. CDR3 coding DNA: TGCGCCAGCAGCCAAGATCCCTGGCGGCGGGAGCTTTACGAGCAGTACTTC. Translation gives CASSQDPWRRELYEQYF.

In DNA form, the CDR3 reads TGTGCCAGCAGTACCTATTCCGGGACTAGCGGGGCTCCCTCCTACGAGCAGTACTTC. Protein: CASSTYSGTSGAPSYEQYF. This rearrangement joins TRBV3-1 to TRBJ2-7; 13 bases match TRBD2. The CDR3 consists of 19 residues. V lost 6 bases and J lost 0; bases outside the gene matches: 14. From germline, CDR1 is LGHDT and CDR2 YNNKEL (reference sequence).

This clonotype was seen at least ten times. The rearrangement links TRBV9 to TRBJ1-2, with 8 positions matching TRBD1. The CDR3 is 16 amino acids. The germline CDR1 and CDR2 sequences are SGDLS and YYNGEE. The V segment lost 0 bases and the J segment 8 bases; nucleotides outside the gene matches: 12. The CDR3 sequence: CASSVGGGQGSDGYTF. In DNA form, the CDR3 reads TGTGCCAGCAGCGTAGGAGGAGGACAGGGAAGCGACGGCTACACCTTC.